The rows below give T cell receptor beta chains drawn from one sample of a study of T cell changes during pregnancy in multiple sclerosis. Assay used: immunoSEQ multiplex PCR; TCRdb lists only in-frame clones, some missing. Here the sample spans 40,000 to 50,000 clones, about 93% being singletons. The sample was CD4+ T cells from peripheral blood mononuclear cells, taken in the third trimester of pregnancy. These receptors all come from a female donor with multiple sclerosis, enrolled in a pregnancy study. Each CDR3 is given with its conserved first and last residue. Fields, in order: clone size, D gene, V gene, J gene, CDR3 protein, CDR3 DNA. D genes are given only for firm matches. Where a row states a size, it is once, few, many or the class of an expanded clone; other rows omit it.

size: .
D: TRBD1
V: TRBV18
J: TRBJ1-1
CDR3: CASSLGTAMNTEAFF
DNA: TGTGCCAGCTCACTCGGGACAGCGATGAACACTGAAGCTTTCTTT

size: .
D: .
V: TRBV6-5
J: TRBJ1-3
CDR3: CASSYNPFSGNTIYF
DNA: TGTGCCAGCAGTTATAATCCCTTCTCTGGAAACACCATATATTTT

size: .
D: .
V: TRBV19
J: TRBJ2-7
CDR3: CASSNSLEQYF
DNA: TGTGCCAGTAGTAACAGCCTCGAGCAGTACTTC

size: .
D: .
V: TRBV9
J: TRBJ2-7
CDR3: CASSPLSGPYEQYF
DNA: TGTGCCAGCAGCCCCCTTAGCGGCCCCTACGAGCAGTACTTC

size: .
D: .
V: TRBV11-2
J: TRBJ2-2
CDR3: CASSLTSGLPGELFF
DNA: TGTGCCAGCAGCTTGACCTCGGGGTTACCCGGGGAGCTGTTTTTT

size: .
D: .
V: TRBV11-2
J: TRBJ1-5
CDR3: CASRHRLNQPQHF
DNA: TGTGCCAGCAGACACAGGCTCAATCAGCCCCAGCATTTT

size: .
D: .
V: TRBV5-1
J: TRBJ1-4
CDR3: CASSLAGRGIPEKLFF
DNA: TGCGCCAGCAGCTTGGCCGGCAGGGGTATCCCTGAAAAACTGTTTTTT

size: .
D: .
V: TRBV27
J: TRBJ1-4
CDR3: CASSLSQNEKLFF
DNA: TGTGCCAGCAGTTTATCTCAGAATGAAAAACTGTTTTTT

size: .
D: TRBD2
V: TRBV7-9
J: TRBJ2-3
CDR3: CASRHRGDLYTQYF
DNA: TGTGCCAGCAGACATCGGGGGGATCTATATACGCAGTATTTT

size: .
D: TRBD1
V: TRBV5-8
J: TRBJ2-3
CDR3: CASCSGQGYSTDTQYF
DNA: TGTGCCAGCTGCTCGGGACAGGGTTATTCCACAGATACGCAGTATTTT

size: .
D: .
V: TRBV7-9
J: TRBJ1-1
CDR3: CASSGRADTEAFF
DNA: TGTGCCAGCAGCGGTAGAGCGGACACTGAAGCTTTCTTT

size: once
D: .
V: TRBV7-2
J: TRBJ1-3
CDR3: CASRESGNTIYF
DNA: TGTGCCAGCAGGGAATCAGGGAACACCATATATTTT

size: few
D: TRBD1
V: TRBV20-1
J: TRBJ1-2
CDR3: CSARTGGGYTF
DNA: TGCAGTGCGCGGACAGGGGGCGGCTACACCTTC

size: once
D: TRBD2
V: TRBV2
J: TRBJ2-1
CDR3: CASSGLTGTSDHEQFF
DNA: TGTGCCAGCAGTGGTCTGACCGGGACTAGTGATCATGAGCAGTTCTTC

size: .
D: TRBD1
V: TRBV2
J: TRBJ1-2
CDR3: CASSNRGGNYGYTF
DNA: TGTGCCAGCAGCAACAGGGGCGGTAACTATGGCTACACCTTC

size: .
D: .
V: TRBV28
J: TRBJ1-2
CDR3: CASSLPRAGKYGYTF
DNA: TGTGCCAGCAGTTTACCCCGAGCAGGGAAATATGGCTACACCTTC

size: .
D: .
V: TRBV5-1
J: TRBJ2-5
CDR3: CASSLGKRVNQETQYF
DNA: TGCGCCAGCAGCCTGGGTAAGCGGGTTAACCAAGAGACCCAGTACTTC

size: .
D: TRBD1
V: TRBV7-2
J: TRBJ1-1
CDR3: CASSLVGGWNMNTEAFF
DNA: TGTGCCAGCAGCTTAGTAGGGGGCTGGAATATGAACACTGAAGCTTTCTTT

size: .
D: TRBD1
V: TRBV29-1
J: TRBJ1-3
CDR3: CSARDRQGPGNTIYF
DNA: TGCAGCGCTAGGGACAGGCAAGGCCCTGGAAACACCATATATTTT

size: .
D: .
V: TRBV19
J: TRBJ1-5
CDR3: CASSIEAARGNQPQHF
DNA: TGTGCCAGTAGTATAGAGGCTGCCCGGGGCAATCAGCCCCAGCATTTT

size: few
D: .
V: TRBV5-1
J: TRBJ2-7
CDR3: CASSFMGQGYEQYF
DNA: TGCGCCAGCAGCTTCATGGGACAAGGATACGAGCAGTACTTC

size: few
D: TRBD1
V: TRBV4-2
J: TRBJ1-1
CDR3: CASSRTRTGWTEAFF
DNA: TGTGCCAGCAGCCGCACAAGGACAGGGTGGACTGAAGCTTTCTTT

size: .
D: TRBD2
V: TRBV9
J: TRBJ2-2
CDR3: CASSVGLAGLSGELFF
DNA: TGTGCCAGCAGCGTAGGACTAGCGGGACTATCCGGGGAGCTGTTTTTT

size: .
D: TRBD2
V: TRBV6-1
J: TRBJ2-2
CDR3: CATAPTSGNTGELFF
DNA: TGTGCCACCGCCCCTACTAGCGGGAACACCGGGGAGCTGTTTTTT

size: .
D: TRBD1
V: TRBV6-1
J: TRBJ2-7
CDR3: CASSGGTGYNAYEQYF
DNA: TGTGCCAGCAGTGGTGGGACAGGGTACAACGCCTACGAGCAGTACTTC

size: once
D: TRBD1
V: TRBV7-3
J: TRBJ2-2
CDR3: CASSLGTGGSGELFF
DNA: TGTGCCAGCAGCTTAGGGACAGGGGGATCCGGGGAGCTGTTTTTT

size: .
D: TRBD1
V: TRBV14
J: TRBJ1-1
CDR3: CASSQRTGAYTEAFF
DNA: TGTGCCAGCAGCCAGAGGACAGGGGCGTACACTGAAGCTTTCTTT

size: .
D: TRBD2
V: TRBV9
J: TRBJ2-1
CDR3: CASSVLSGRDEQFF
DNA: TGTGCCAGCAGCGTATTGAGCGGGAGGGATGAGCAGTTCTTC

size: .
D: .
V: TRBV21-1
J: TRBJ2-2
CDR3: CASSSGQWTGELFF
DNA: TGTGCCAGCAGCTCGGGACAGTGGACCGGGGAGCTGTTTTTT

size: .
D: TRBD2
V: TRBV5-4
J: TRBJ2-7
CDR3: CASSLESSGLYEQYF
DNA: TGTGCCAGCAGCTTGGAGTCTAGCGGGCTTTACGAGCAGTACTTC

size: .
D: .
V: TRBV28
J: TRBJ2-5
CDR3: CASSFQNRVETQYF
DNA: TGTGCCAGCAGTTTTCAGAACAGGGTAGAGACCCAGTACTTC

size: once
D: .
V: TRBV2
J: TRBJ1-5
CDR3: CASSLGRGSNQPQHF
DNA: TGTGCCAGCTCCCTCGGCAGGGGCAGCAATCAGCCCCAGCATTTT

size: few
D: .
V: TRBV5-1
J: TRBJ2-2
CDR3: CASSLEETSTGELFF
DNA: TGCGCCAGCAGCTTGGAAGAGACTTCCACCGGGGAGCTGTTTTTT

size: .
D: .
V: TRBV5-1
J: TRBJ2-7
CDR3: CASSLVINTYEQYF
DNA: TGCGCCAGCAGCTTGGTGATAAACACCTACGAGCAGTACTTC

size: .
D: TRBD1
V: TRBV28
J: TRBJ1-3
CDR3: CASRTGGSGNTIYF
DNA: TGTGCCAGCCGGACAGGAGGCTCTGGAAACACCATATATTTT

size: .
D: .
V: TRBV5-1
J: TRBJ2-7
CDR3: CASSPGTQVYEQYF
DNA: TGCGCCAGCAGCCCGGGGACTCAGGTCTACGAGCAGTACTTC

size: few
D: TRBD2
V: TRBV4-2
J: TRBJ2-3
CDR3: CASSQEWLAGGSTSTDTQYF
DNA: TGTGCCAGCAGCCAAGAGTGGCTAGCGGGGGGGTCCACTAGCACAGATACGCAGTATTTT

size: .
D: TRBD1
V: TRBV7-9
J: TRBJ1-1
CDR3: CASSLTGETTEAFF
DNA: TGTGCCAGCAGCCTGACAGGGGAGACCACTGAAGCTTTCTTT

size: .
D: TRBD2
V: TRBV4-1
J: TRBJ2-3
CDR3: CASSQGLAGTSDTQYF
DNA: TGCGCCAGCAGCCAGGGACTAGCGGGAACCTCAGATACGCAGTATTTT

size: few
D: TRBD1
V: TRBV7-9
J: TRBJ1-1
CDR3: CASSSRSGQGNTEAFF
DNA: TGTGCCAGCAGTTCCCGTTCGGGACAGGGGAACACTGAAGCTTTCTTT

size: .
D: TRBD2
V: TRBV5-8
J: TRBJ2-2
CDR3: CASSLQGRAGELFF
DNA: TGTGCCAGCAGCTTACAAGGGAGGGCCGGGGAGCTGTTTTTT

size: .
D: .
V: TRBV15
J: TRBJ2-7
CDR3: CATSFSGDHLYEQYF
DNA: TGTGCCACCAGCTTCTCAGGCGACCACCTCTACGAGCAGTACTTC

size: .
D: TRBD2
V: TRBV4-2
J: TRBJ2-2
CDR3: CASSQGGAGGTSNTGELFF
DNA: TGTGCCAGCAGCCAAGGGGGCGCGGGGGGGACTTCGAACACCGGGGAGCTGTTTTTT

size: .
D: TRBD1
V: TRBV2
J: TRBJ2-7
CDR3: CASIPGTGAVEQYF
DNA: TGTGCCAGCATCCCCGGGACAGGGGCTGTGGAGCAGTACTTC

size: .
D: .
V: TRBV11-2
J: TRBJ2-5
CDR3: CASSFGGQETQYF
DNA: TGTGCCAGCAGCTTTGGCGGCCAAGAGACCCAGTACTTC